Listed below are T cell receptor beta chains from one sample, sequenced in a study of human T cells and chemical hapten exposure. TCRdb redid the calling of the RACE reads with MiXCR, one entry per CDR3 protein. The repertoire holds about 380,000 distinct CDR3 sequences, with 5.1% as singletons. The sample was whole blood, taken in connection with sensitization to the hapten diphenylcyclopropenone (DPC). The receptors shown here come from a woman aged 45-59 years with alopecia areata. Some clones in this sample may be carry-over from other donors' samples. CDR3s include the opening cysteine and the closing phenylalanine or tryptophan. D genes are given only for firm matches. A clone size is listed for some rows: how often the clone was seen (once, few, many), or a class if it is expanded.

d_gene,v_gene,abundance,j_gene,CDR3aa,CDR3nt
.,TRBV15,few,TRBJ1-4,CATSPGGGLEKLFF,TGTGCCACCAGCCCTGGGGGGGGGCTCGAAAAACTGTTTTTT
.,TRBV29-1,.,TRBJ2-3,CSVWLSGDTQYF,TGCAGCGTTTGGCTTTCGGGGGATACGCAGTATTTT
TRBD1,TRBV28,many,TRBJ2-5,CASSWDREETQYF,TGTGCCAGCAGTTGGGACAGGGAAGAGACCCAGTACTTC
.,TRBV3-1,few,TRBJ2-7,CASSQGVAAYEQYF,TGTGCCAGCAGCCAAGGGGTAGCAGCCTACGAGCAGTACTTC
TRBD2,TRBV12-3/TRBV12-4,few,TRBJ2-4,CASRSAGGLNKNIQYF,TGTGCCAGCAGGTCGGCGGGAGGGCTAAACAAAAACATTCAGTACTTC
TRBD2,TRBV6-2/TRBV6-3,few,TRBJ2-2,CASSSLIPGLVNSGELFF,TGTGCCAGCAGTTCCTTAATTCCGGGACTAGTGAATTCCGGGGAGCTGTTTTTT
TRBD1,TRBV6-5,.,TRBJ2-1,CASSFNWDSIGEQFF,TGTGCCAGCAGTTTCAACTGGGACAGTATTGGTGAGCAGTTCTTC
.,TRBV20-1,.,TRBJ1-1,CSARDQRKDPLNTEAFF,TGCAGTGCTAGAGATCAGCGTAAGGACCCATTGAACACTGAAGCTTTCTTT
.,TRBV14,many,TRBJ2-3,CASSFLKGTDTQYF,TGTGCCAGCAGCTTTCTGAAGGGCACAGATACGCAGTATTTT
.,TRBV7-2,many,TRBJ2-5,CASSLVAQETQYF,TGTGCCAGCAGCTTAGTAGCCCAAGAGACCCAGTACTTC
TRBD1,TRBV27,.,TRBJ1-5,CASSPDRGPAYSNQPQHF,TGTGCCAGCAGCCCGGACAGGGGCCCCGCATATAGCAATCAGCCCCAGCATTTT
.,TRBV27,many,TRBJ2-7,CASSPGPVGEQYF,TGTGCCAGCAGTCCTGGGCCTGTCGGAGAGCAGTACTTC
.,TRBV15,.,TRBJ2-7,CATSRDRPAVLEQYF,TGTGCCACCAGCAGAGATCGTCCGGCGGTCCTGGAGCAGTACTTC
TRBD1,TRBV3-1,.,TRBJ2-2,CASSQGTGITGELFF,TGTGCCAGCAGCCAAGGGACAGGGATCACCGGGGAGCTGTTTTTT
.,TRBV12-3/TRBV12-4,.,TRBJ1-6,CASSAGTRNSPLHF,TGTGCCAGCAGCGCCGGGACACGTAATTCACCCCTCCACTTT
.,TRBV6-5,many,TRBJ1-6,CASRKDGRGRNSPLHF,TGTGCCAGCAGAAAAGATGGCAGGGGCAGAAATTCACCCCTCCACTTT
.,TRBV4-3,many,TRBJ2-3,CASSPIDRNTDTQYF,TGCGCCAGCAGCCCTATTGACAGAAACACAGATACGCAGTATTTT
.,TRBV7-8,few,TRBJ1-1,CASSSVRRDGAFF,TGTGCCAGCAGCTCGGTACGACGGGATGGCGCTTTCTTT
.,TRBV20-1,few,TRBJ1-2,CSAGTRSGYTF,TGCAGTGCTGGGACGAGAAGCGGCTACACCTTC
.,TRBV29-1,many,TRBJ2-3,CSAATSVRADTQYF,TGCAGCGCCGCGACTAGTGTCAGGGCAGATACGCAGTATTTT
.,TRBV3-1,.,TRBJ1-1,CASSLQGRWNTEAFF,TGTGCCAGCAGCCTACAGGGACGGTGGAACACTGAAGCTTTCTTT
.,TRBV20-1,few,TRBJ1-1,CSANRVPTEAFF,TGCAGTGCTAACAGGGTCCCCACTGAAGCTTTCTTT
.,TRBV27,few,TRBJ1-1,CASSLYSGSEAFF,TGTGCCAGCAGTTTATACTCGGGCAGTGAAGCTTTCTTT
TRBD2,TRBV6-1,many,TRBJ2-3,CASSSSSGGTDTQYF,TGTGCCAGCAGTTCTTCTAGCGGGGGGACAGATACGCAGTATTTT
.,TRBV29-1,many,TRBJ2-5,CSVHDENRSETQYF,TGCAGCGTCCACGACGAGAACCGGAGTGAGACCCAGTACTTC
.,TRBV6-6,.,TRBJ1-5,CASSYAGDSNQPQHF,TGTGCCAGCAGTTACGCCGGCGATAGCAATCAGCCCCAGCATTTT
TRBD2,TRBV9,many,TRBJ2-3,CASSSSGGASTDTQYF,TGTGCCAGCAGCAGTAGCGGGGGGGCAAGCACAGATACGCAGTATTTT
.,TRBV5-1,many,TRBJ1-5,CASSLEGALNQPQHF,TGCGCCAGCAGCTTGGAAGGGGCCCTAAATCAGCCCCAGCATTTT
.,TRBV20-1,.,TRBJ2-3,CSAPKTAGTDTQYF,TGCAGTGCTCCAAAAACGGCGGGCACAGATACGCAGTATTTT
.,TRBV30,many,TRBJ2-5,CAWSVMKTQYF,TGTGCCTGGAGTGTAATGAAGACCCAGTACTTC
TRBD1,TRBV3-1,few,TRBJ1-4,CASSQGTGGDEKLFF,TGTGCCAGCAGCCAGGGGACAGGGGGCGATGAAAAACTGTTTTTT
.,TRBV9,few,TRBJ1-5,CASSVSDSSMGNQPQHF,TGTGCCAGCAGCGTGTCGGACAGCAGCATGGGAAATCAGCCCCAGCATTTT
.,TRBV28,many,TRBJ2-2,CASSLPENTGELFF,TGTGCCAGCAGTTTACCGGAGAACACCGGGGAGCTGTTTTTT
.,TRBV13,many,TRBJ1-2,CASSQHRNGYTF,TGTGCCAGCAGCCAGCACAGGAATGGCTACACCTTC
.,TRBV5-1,few,TRBJ1-1,CASSLEGLGTEAFF,TGCGCCAGCAGCTTGGAAGGGTTGGGCACTGAAGCTTTCTTT
.,TRBV28,many,TRBJ1-1,CARGRRTEAFF,TGTGCCAGAGGGAGGAGGACTGAAGCTTTCTTT
.,TRBV6-1,many,TRBJ2-2,CASSGSSPNTGELFF,TGTGCCAGCAGTGGTAGCAGCCCAAACACCGGGGAGCTGTTTTTT
.,TRBV12-3/TRBV12-4,.,TRBJ2-3,CASSPPEASARTDTQYF,TGTGCCAGCAGTCCCCCCGAGGCTAGCGCCCGCACAGATACGCAGTATTTT
.,TRBV2,many,TRBJ1-1,CASSEAVGATEAFF,TGTGCCAGCAGTGAAGCAGTAGGTGCAACCGAAGCTTTCTTT
TRBD1,TRBV10-2,many,TRBJ2-5,CASRRQGQETQYF,TGCGCCAGCAGGAGACAGGGGCAAGAGACCCAGTACTTC
TRBD2,TRBV18,few,TRBJ2-5,CASSPTQPGTSDQETQYF,TGTGCCAGCTCACCCACTCAGCCCGGGACTAGCGACCAAGAGACCCAGTACTTC
TRBD1,TRBV5-1,many,TRBJ2-3,CASSLAAAGGTNTQYF,TGCGCCAGCAGCTTGGCCGCGGCAGGGGGTACGAATACGCAGTATTTT
.,TRBV29-1,.,TRBJ1-1,CSVEGRGNTEAFF,TGCAGCGTTGAAGGCAGGGGGAACACTGAAGCTTTCTTT
.,TRBV4-3,once,TRBJ2-7,CASSQAQGLTYEQYF,TGCGCCAGCAGCCAAGCCCAGGGATTGACCTACGAGCAGTACTTC
.,TRBV20-1,many,TRBJ1-3,CSARRLSGNTIYF,TGCAGTGCTAGAAGGCTCTCTGGAAACACCATATATTTT
.,TRBV24-1,many,TRBJ2-3,CATSDFRGTDTQYF,TGTGCCACCAGTGATTTTCGAGGCACAGATACGCAGTATTTT
.,TRBV2,many,TRBJ1-5,CASSTFPGHKPSDSNQPQHF,TGTGCCAGCAGTACCTTCCCGGGACACAAGCCCAGTGATAGCAATCAGCCCCAGCATTTT
.,TRBV20-1,few,TRBJ1-5,CSTQEGQGQPQHF,TGCAGTACCCAGGAGGGGCAAGGTCAGCCCCAGCATTTT
TRBD2,TRBV6-1,many,TRBJ2-1,CASTKAGLAGDEQFF,TGTGCCAGCACCAAGGCGGGACTAGCGGGGGATGAGCAGTTCTTC